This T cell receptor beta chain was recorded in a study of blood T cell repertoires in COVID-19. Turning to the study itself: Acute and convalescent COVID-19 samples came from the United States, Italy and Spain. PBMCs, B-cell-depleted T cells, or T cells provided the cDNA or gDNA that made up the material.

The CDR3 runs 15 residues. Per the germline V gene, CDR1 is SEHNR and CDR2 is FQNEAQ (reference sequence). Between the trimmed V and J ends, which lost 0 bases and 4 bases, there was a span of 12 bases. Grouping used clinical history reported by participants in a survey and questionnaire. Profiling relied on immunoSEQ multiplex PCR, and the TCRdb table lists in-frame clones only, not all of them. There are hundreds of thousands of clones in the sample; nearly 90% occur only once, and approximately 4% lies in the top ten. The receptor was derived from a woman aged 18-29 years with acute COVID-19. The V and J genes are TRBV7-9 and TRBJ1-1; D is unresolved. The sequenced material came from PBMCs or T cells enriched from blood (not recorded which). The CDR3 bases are TGTGCCAGCAGCTTAGCGCAAGCAATCACCACTGAAGCTTTCTTT. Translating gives CASSLAQAITTEAFF.